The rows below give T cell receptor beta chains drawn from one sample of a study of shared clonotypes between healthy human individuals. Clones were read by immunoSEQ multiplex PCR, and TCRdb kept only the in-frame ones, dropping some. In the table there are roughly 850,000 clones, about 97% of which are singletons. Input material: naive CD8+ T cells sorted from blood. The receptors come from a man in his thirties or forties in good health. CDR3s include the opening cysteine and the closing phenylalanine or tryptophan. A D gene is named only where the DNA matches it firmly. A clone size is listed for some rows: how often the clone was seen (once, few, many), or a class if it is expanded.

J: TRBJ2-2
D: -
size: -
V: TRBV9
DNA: TGTGCCAGCAGGTCGGACGGCGCAACCGGGGAGCTGTTTTTT
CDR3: CASRSDGATGELFF

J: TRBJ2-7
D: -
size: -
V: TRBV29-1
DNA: TGCAGCGTTGCGGGCCTAGCCTACGAGCAGTACTTC
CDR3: CSVAGLAYEQYF

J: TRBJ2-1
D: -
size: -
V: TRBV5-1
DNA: TGCGCCAGCAGCTTGGCCCGGGACTCCAGCTACAATGAGCAGTTCTTC
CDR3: CASSLARDSSYNEQFF

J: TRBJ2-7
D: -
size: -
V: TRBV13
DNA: TGTGCCAGCAGCTCCGGAAGATACGAGCAGTACTTC
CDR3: CASSSGRYEQYF

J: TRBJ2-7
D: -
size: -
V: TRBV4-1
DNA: TGCGCCAGCAGCCAAGATGCCTCGACCTACGAGCAGTACTTC
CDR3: CASSQDASTYEQYF

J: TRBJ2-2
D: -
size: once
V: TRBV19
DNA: TGTGCCAGTAGTATAGATTGGGCTAGCGGGGAGCTGTTTTTT
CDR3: CASSIDWASGELFF

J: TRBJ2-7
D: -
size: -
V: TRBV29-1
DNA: TGCAGCGTTGAAGACCCCACGGAAAGCTGGGAGCAGTACTTC
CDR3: CSVEDPTESWEQYF

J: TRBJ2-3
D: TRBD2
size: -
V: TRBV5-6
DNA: TGTGCCAGCAGCGACCTCCCTAGCGGACCACTCACAGATACGCAGTATTTT
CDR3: CASSDLPSGPLTDTQYF

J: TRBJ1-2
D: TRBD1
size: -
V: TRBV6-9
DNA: TGTGCCAGCAGTTACTCACCACAGGGGTTTGGCTACACCTTC
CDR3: CASSYSPQGFGYTF

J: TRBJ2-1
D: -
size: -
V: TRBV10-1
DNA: TGCGCCAGCAGTTATCCAAATGAGCAGTTCTTC
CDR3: CASSYPNEQFF

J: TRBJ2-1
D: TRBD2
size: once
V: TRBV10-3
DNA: TGTGCCATCAGTACTAGCGGCCGTGGAGTTGAGCAGTTCTTC
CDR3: CAISTSGRGVEQFF

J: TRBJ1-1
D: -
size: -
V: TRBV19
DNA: TGTGCCAGTAGTATGGCAGGGGTCTCGAACACTGAAGCTTTCTTT
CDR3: CASSMAGVSNTEAFF

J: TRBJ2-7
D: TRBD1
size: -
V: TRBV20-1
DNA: TGCAGTGCTACGGACAGGGTCGAGCAGTACTTC
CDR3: CSATDRVEQYF

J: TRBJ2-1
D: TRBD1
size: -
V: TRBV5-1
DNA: TGCGCCAGCACCGGGACAGGGGTTTACAATGAGCAGTTCTTC
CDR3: CASTGTGVYNEQFF

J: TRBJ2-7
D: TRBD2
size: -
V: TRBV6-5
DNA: TGTGCCAGCAGTTACGGGACTAGCGGACCCTACGAGCAGTACTTC
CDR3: CASSYGTSGPYEQYF

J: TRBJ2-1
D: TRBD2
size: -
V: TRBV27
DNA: TGTGCCAGCAGTTTTGCTAGCGGGAGGGCCGTAGAACACAATGAGCAGTTCTTC
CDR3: CASSFASGRAVEHNEQFF

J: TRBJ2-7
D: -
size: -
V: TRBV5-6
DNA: TGTGCCAGCAGCTTGAATGAGGGGCTTAGCTCCTACGAGCAGTACTTC
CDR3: CASSLNEGLSSYEQYF

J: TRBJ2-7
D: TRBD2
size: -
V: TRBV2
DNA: TGTGCCAGCAGACAGGGTACTAGCGGGTTCTACGAGCAGTACTTC
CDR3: CASRQGTSGFYEQYF

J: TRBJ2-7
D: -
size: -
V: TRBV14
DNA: TGTGCCAGCAGCCAAGTTGTGCGGGACAGTTCCTACGAGCAGTACTTC
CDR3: CASSQVVRDSSYEQYF

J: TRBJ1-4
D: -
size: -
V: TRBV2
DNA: TGTGCCAGCAGTACCCTCGGGACCCCGGATTTCGAAAAACTGTTTTTT
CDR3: CASSTLGTPDFEKLFF

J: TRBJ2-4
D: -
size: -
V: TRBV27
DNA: TGTGCCAGCGGTCCTAGCGTCAAAAACATTCAGTACTTC
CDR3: CASGPSVKNIQYF

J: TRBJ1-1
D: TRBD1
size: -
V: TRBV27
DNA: TGTGCCAGCAGTACCCGGACAGGGCAGATGAACACTGAAGCTTTCTTT
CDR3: CASSTRTGQMNTEAFF

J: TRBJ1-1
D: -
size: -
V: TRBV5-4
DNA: TGTGCCAGCAGCTCCTCGACAGAGAACACTGAAGCTTTCTTT
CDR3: CASSSSTENTEAFF

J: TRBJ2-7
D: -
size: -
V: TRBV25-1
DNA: TGTGCCAGCAGTGACGGGTTCGACGAGCAGTACTTC
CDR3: CASSDGFDEQYF

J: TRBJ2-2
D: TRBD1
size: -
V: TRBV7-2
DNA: TGTGCCAGCAGCGCGACAGGGCCGTACACCGGGGAGCTGTTTTTT
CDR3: CASSATGPYTGELFF

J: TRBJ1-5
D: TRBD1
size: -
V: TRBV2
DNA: TGTGCCAGCAGTGAAAGTCCCGACAGGGCGGGGAATCAGCCCCAGCATTTT
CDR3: CASSESPDRAGNQPQHF

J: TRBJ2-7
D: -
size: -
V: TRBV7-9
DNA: TGTGCCAGCAGCTCCCCTCCCTGGACCTACGAGCAGTACTTC
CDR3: CASSSPPWTYEQYF

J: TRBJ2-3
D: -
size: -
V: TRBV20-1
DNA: TGCAGTGCAGAGGTAGTGGATACGCAGTATTTT
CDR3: CSAEVVDTQYF

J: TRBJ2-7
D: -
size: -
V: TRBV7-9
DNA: TGTGCCAGCAGCTCAACAGTTCAGGACTACACCGACTACGAGCAGTACTTC
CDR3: CASSSTVQDYTDYEQYF

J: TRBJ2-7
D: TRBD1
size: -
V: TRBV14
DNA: TGTGCCAGCAGCCAAGATCGATGGACAGGAAACTACGAGCAGTACTTC
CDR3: CASSQDRWTGNYEQYF

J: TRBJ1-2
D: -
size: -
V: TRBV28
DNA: TGTGCCAGCAGTTTTCCCACAGTGCGGGGCTACACCTTC
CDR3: CASSFPTVRGYTF